This TCR beta chain comes out of a study of cytomegalovirus exposure and HLA in healthy donors. The CDR3 extends over 15 amino acids. V lost 3 bases and J 0 bases, leaving 12 bases between the germline ends. CDR1 is MDHEN and CDR2 is SYDVKM in the germline V gene. This PCR relied on a set of 60 Vbeta primers and 13 Jbeta primers. Clones were read by immunoSEQ multiplex PCR, and TCRdb kept only the in-frame ones, dropping some. The table includes about 160,000 clones, less than 90% detected once. The V gene is TRBV28, the J gene TRBJ2-7, with a tentative D call TRBD1 (6 bases). This clonotype was sampled from a male donor in good health and CMV-seropositive. The sample consisted of PBMCs. The CDR3, as DNA: TGTGCCAGCAGTTTTTTCGGGACAACCTCCTACGAGCAGTACTTC. The encoded protein is CASSFFGTTSYEQYF.